The rows below give T cell receptor beta chains drawn from one sample of a study of shared clonotypes between healthy human individuals. Here immunoSEQ multiplex PCR was the method, and the copy in TCRdb shows in-frame clones only, minus some. The table lists some 580,000 clones, 98% of them singletons. The sequenced sample was naive CD8+ T cells sorted from blood. The receptors were gathered from a man aged 25-45 years in good health. CDR3s include the opening cysteine and the closing phenylalanine or tryptophan. Fields, in order: V gene, D gene, J gene, clone size, CDR3 DNA, CDR3 protein. The D gene is left open where the match is weak. Where a row states a size, it is once, few, many or the class of an expanded clone; other rows omit it.

TRBV27	-	TRBJ2-7	few	TGTGCCAGCAGTTTACCAGGTCGGGAGCAGTACTTC	CASSLPGREQYF
TRBV2	-	TRBJ2-1	once	TGTGCCAGTCTTCAAAGGGCATCAGCTAGCTCCTACAATGAGCAGTTCTTC	CASLQRASASSYNEQFF
TRBV5-1	-	TRBJ2-3	-	TGCGCCAGCAGCTTGGAGGGGCGAACAGATACGCAGTATTTT	CASSLEGRTDTQYF
TRBV11-1	TRBD2	TRBJ2-5	-	TGTGCCAGCAGCGGATGGACTAGCGGGACCCAAGAGACCCAGTACTTC	CASSGWTSGTQETQYF
TRBV4-1	TRBD1	TRBJ1-1	-	TGCGCCAGCAGCCATCGGACAGGGCAAACTGAAGCTTTCTTT	CASSHRTGQTEAFF
TRBV5-1	TRBD1	TRBJ2-7	-	TGCGCCAGCAGGGGGACAGCCTACGAGCAGTACTTC	CASRGTAYEQYF
TRBV6-1	TRBD2	TRBJ2-1	once	TGTGCCAGCAGTGTACTAGCGGAAACCTACAATGAGCAGTTCTTC	CASSVLAETYNEQFF
TRBV5-4	TRBD1	TRBJ2-7	-	TGTGCCAGCAGCTCCCGGGACAGGGTCAACGAGCAGTACTTC	CASSSRDRVNEQYF
TRBV7-2	-	TRBJ2-3	few	TGTGCCAGCAGCCCGACCCCTCGGGGAGCGCAGTATTTT	CASSPTPRGAQYF
TRBV10-2	-	TRBJ2-2	-	TGCGCCAGCAAAGTGGATCAAGCCGGGGAGCTGTTTTTT	CASKVDQAGELFF
TRBV7-9	-	TRBJ2-3	-	TGTGCCAGCAGCTTACGGCAGGGAACAAAAGATACGCAGTATTTT	CASSLRQGTKDTQYF
TRBV27	-	TRBJ1-5	-	TGTGCCAGCAGTCCGCCGGGGGGCGGTCAGCCCCAGCATTTT	CASSPPGGGQPQHF
TRBV11-2	-	TRBJ2-6	-	TGTGCCAGCAGCTTAAGTCCAGGAGTCCCCGGGGCCAACGTCCTGACTTTC	CASSLSPGVPGANVLTF
TRBV27	-	TRBJ2-1	-	TGTGCCAGCAGTTTAGACTACAATGAGCAGTTCTTC	CASSLDYNEQFF
TRBV10-1	TRBD1	TRBJ2-7	-	TGCGCCATCCCGGGACAGGGGGCTTGGGAGCAGTACTTC	CAIPGQGAWEQYF
TRBV11-2	-	TRBJ2-7	-	TGTGCCAGCAGCTTAGAATTCGGACCAGCCTACGAGCAGTACTTC	CASSLEFGPAYEQYF
TRBV6-5	-	TRBJ2-7	-	TGTGCCAGCAGACCCTTGGGGTGGTCCTACGAGCAGTACTTC	CASRPLGWSYEQYF
TRBV7-8	TRBD1	TRBJ2-5	-	TGTGCCAGCAGCCTACGGACAGGGTCTGCGGGGGAGACCCAGTACTTC	CASSLRTGSAGETQYF
TRBV4-3	-	TRBJ2-3	-	TGCGCCAGCAGCCAAGGATTTGCGGGTGCACAAGATACGCAGTATTTT	CASSQGFAGAQDTQYF
TRBV4-1	-	TRBJ2-7	-	TGCGCCAGCAGCCCCCTGGGGCGGGAGCAGTACTTC	CASSPLGREQYF